The 13 T cell receptor beta chains given below trace back to one sample, sequenced in a study of shared clonotypes between healthy human individuals. Naive CD8 populations comprised CD45RO-negative cells positively selected for CCR7, excluding terminally differentiated effector memory CD45RA+ cells. TCRdb keeps only in-frame clones here, not all; method: immunoSEQ multiplex PCR. The table shows approximately 810,000 clones, with over 90% occurring only once. Sequenced sample: naive CD8+ T cells sorted from blood. These receptors all stem from a man aged 25 to 40 in good health.

The V and J genes are TRBV28 and TRBJ2-1, with 7 nucleotides matching TRBD1. Germline lookup yields CDR1 MDHEN and CDR2 SYDVKM. This CDR3 is 17 amino acids long. V shed 1 base, J shed 1 base, and the junction held 7 bases outside the gene matches. CDR3 in amino acids: CASSLSTGALSYNEQFF. CDR3 DNA sequence: TGTGCCAGCAGTTTATCTACAGGGGCCCTATCCTACAATGAGCAGTTCTTC.

This clone showed up just once. The chain couples TRBV11-1 to TRBJ2-5; possible D gene TRBD1, 6 bases. The V gene lost 4 bases and the J gene lost 2 bases, with 17 bases spanning the gap. Germline CDR1 and CDR2: SGHAT and FQDESV (reference sequence). This CDR3 contains 16 residues. CDR3 sequence (DNA): TGTGCCAGCAGCTCCGAAGGGGGAATGGGTCAAGAGACCCAGTACTTC. It encodes CASSSEGGMGQETQYF.

This clone came up a few times. Additional DNA sequences in this sample encode the identical CDR3. The chain combines TRBV7-9 with TRBJ2-7, with D maybe TRBD2 (5 bases). Trimming cost V 3 bases and J 2 bases, with 14 bases left between them. In germline, CDR1 is SEHNR, CDR2 FQNEAQ (reference sequence). The CDR3 totals 15 residues. CDR3 in DNA: TGTGCCAGCAGCTTGTCGAGCGGAGTAGCCTACGAGCAGTACTTC. Encoded protein: CASSLSSGVAYEQYF. Full variable domain (rest looked up from reference TRBV7-9 and TRBJ2-7): DTGVSQNPRHKITKRGQNVTFRCDPISEHNRLYWYRQTLGQGPEFLTYFQNEAQLEKSRLLSDRFSAERPKGSFSTLEIQRTEQGDSAMYLCASSLSSGVAYEQYFGPGTRLTVT.

This rearrangement joins TRBV19 to TRBJ2-3; 10 bases map to TRBD2. From germline, CDR1 is LNHDA and CDR2 SQIVND (reference sequence). The CDR3 sequence is 15 residues long. Trimming removed 5 bases from V and 0 bases from J; junction bases left unmatched: 2. The DNA for the CDR3 is TGTGCCAGTAGTGGACTAGCGGATAGCACAGATACGCAGTATTTT. Protein: CASSGLADSTDTQYF.

The V call is TRBV15, the J call TRBJ1-2, with D maybe TRBD1 (5 bases). CDR3 size: 14 residues. With 0 bases removed from V and 6 bases from J, the gap between germline ends came to 11 bases. Germline CDR1 LNHNV, CDR2 YYDKDF (reference sequence). The CDR3 DNA sequence: TGTGCCACCAGCAGAGATCTGAGGGACGATGGCTACACCTTC. Translated, it gives CATSRDLRDDGYTF.

The rearrangement links TRBV19 to TRBJ2-1, with 7 bases fitting TRBD2. With V trimmed by 3 bases and J by 3 bases, 5 bases remained unmatched. The CDR3 totals 15 residues. The germline V gene encodes CDR1 LNHDA and CDR2 SQIVND (reference sequence). CDR3 amino acids: CASSMGGTGYNEQFF. The CDR3 DNA reads TGTGCCAGTAGTATGGGAGGGACCGGCTACAATGAGCAGTTCTTC.

The chain employs TRBV2 and TRBJ2-3; D is possibly TRBD1 (6 bases). The CDR3 sequence is 15 residues long. With 3 bases removed from V and 2 bases from J, the gap between germline ends came to 12 bases. Germline V lookup: CDR1 SNHLY, CDR2 FYNNEI. The CDR3 loop reads CASSDGTLNTDTQYF. CDR3 bases: TGTGCCAGCAGTGATGGGACACTCAACACAGATACGCAGTATTTT. Drawing the rest from reference TRBV2 and TRBJ2-3, the complete variable domain is EPEVTQTPSHQVTQMGQEVILRCVPISNHLYFYWYRQILGQKVEFLVSFYNNEISEKSEIFDDQFSVERPDGSNFTLKIRSTKLEDSAMYFCASSDGTLNTDTQYFGPGTRLTVL.

The rearrangement links TRBV4-1 to TRBJ2-5, with D possibly matching TRBD1 (7 bases). The CDR3 is 17 amino acids. CDR1 MGHRA and CDR2 YSYEKL come from the germline V gene. Trimming shortened V by 1 base and J by 4 bases, and 19 bases separated the two germline ends. The CDR3 loop is CASSQGWGQLGGETQYF. DNA of the CDR3: TGCGCCAGCAGCCAAGGATGGGGACAGTTGGGGGGAGAGACCCAGTACTTC.

The chain couples TRBV28 to TRBJ1-1, with D unresolved. This CDR3 contains 15 residues. The V and J ends lost 3 bases and 2 bases respectively, with 13 bases between them. Germline loops: CDR1 MDHEN, CDR2 SYDVKM. Here the CDR3 reads CASSFQGRLNTEAFF. The CDR3 nucleotides read TGTGCCAGCAGTTTCCAAGGACGGCTAAACACTGAAGCTTTCTTT. Full variable domain (rest looked up from reference TRBV28 and TRBJ1-1): DVKVTQSSRYLVKRTGEKVFLECVQDMDHENMFWYRQDPGLGLRLIYFSYDVKMKEKGDIPEGYSVSREKKERFSLILESASTNQTSMYLCASSFQGRLNTEAFFGQGTRLTVV.

The chain is built from TRBV27 and TRBJ2-3; weak D call: TRBD2 (5 bases). The CDR3 is 15 amino acids. CDR1 is MNHEY, CDR2 SMNVEV, per germline (reference sequence). V shed 4 bases and J shed 0 bases, with 11 bases lying between them. CDR3 bases: TGTGCCAGCAGTTCCCTGTGGACTAGCACAGATACGCAGTATTTT. Protein product: CASSSLWTSTDTQYF.

This chain connects TRBV29-1 to TRBJ1-1, with D unresolved. The CDR3 sequence is 12 residues long. Trimming pared 7 bases from V and 2 bases from J, leaving 11 bases between. Germline V gene data show CDR1 as SQVTM and CDR2 as ANQGSEA. The CDR3 nucleotides are TGCAGCGCGGCTACAGAAAACACTGAAGCTTTCTTT. It is translated as CSAATENTEAFF.

The genes are TRBV18 and TRBJ2-7, with D tentatively TRBD2 (5 bases). The CDR3 covers 16 residues. Germline CDR1 is KGHSH and CDR2 is LQKENI. Trimming took 2 bases from V and 4 from J, leaving 18 bases between them. Here the CDR3 reads CASSPSEGSGFYEQYF. The DNA of the CDR3 is TGTGCCAGCTCACCATCAGAGGGTTCGGGGTTTTACGAGCAGTACTTC.

The V gene is TRBV9, the J gene TRBJ2-7, with D possibly TRBD1 on 6 matching bases. This CDR3 comprises 15 residues. V was clipped by 2 bases and J by 2 bases, with 14 bases between them. Germline V lookup: CDR1 SGDLS, CDR2 YYNGEE. This CDR3 is CASSVKTGSAYEQYF. The CDR3, as DNA: TGTGCCAGCAGCGTGAAAACAGGGTCGGCCTACGAGCAGTACTTC.